What follows are 22 T cell receptor beta chains derived from one specimen sequenced in a study of cytomegalovirus exposure and HLA in healthy donors (dated by TCRdb to the late 2010s). Receptor amplification or capture employed the immunoSEQ multiplex PCR assay. The multiplex PCR relied on a mix of 60 forward primers for TCR Vbeta segments and 13 reverse primers for TCR Jbeta segments. Sourced from immuneACCESS, this table was stored by TCRdb with only in-frame sequences that have V and J called. A share of the clones is absent; for the studies checked, an unresolved V gene accounts for under half, and the remainder has no known explanation. Across this sample there are over 3,500 clones, with 81% seen only once. Of the sample, roughly 6.2% falls within the top ten clones. The sequenced sample consisted of PBMCs. These receptors were collected from a woman aged 40 to 50 in good health and CMV-seropositive.

This clone appeared a single time. The chain joins TRBV29-1 to TRBJ1-1; D remains unclear. The CDR3 is made up of 11 amino acids. In germline, CDR1 is SQVTM, CDR2 ANQGSEA. V was shortened by 3 bases and J by 2 bases, with 4 bases between the two germline ends. Here the CDR3 DNA reads TGCAGCGTTGAGCGCAACACTGAAGCTTTCTTT. Translation gives CSVERNTEAFF.

The rearrangement joins TRBV30 to TRBJ2-7; a possible D gene is TRBD2 (5 bases). The CDR3 runs 13 residues. Trimming pared 1 base from V and 7 bases from J, leaving 14 bases between. CDR1 and CDR2 from the germline V gene are GTSNPN and SVGIG (reference sequence). The CDR3 loop is CAWSAVERGEQYF. In DNA, the CDR3 is TGTGCCTGGAGTGCCGTCGAGCGAGGGGAGCAGTACTTC.

This clone was seen once. The chain couples TRBV30 to TRBJ2-7; TRBD2 agrees at 7 bases. This CDR3 has 14 amino acids. J gave up 4 bases and V 0 bases, and 6 bases lay outside the gene matches. Germline assignment: CDR1 GTSNPN and CDR2 SVGIG (reference sequence). CDR3 protein: CAWSVWEGGYEQYF. CDR3 sequence (DNA): TGTGCCTGGAGTGTATGGGAGGGTGGGTACGAGCAGTACTTC.

The chain is built from TRBV30 and TRBJ1-2; 8 positions agree with TRBD1. There are 13 residues in the CDR3. Germline values: CDR1 GTSNPN, CDR2 SVGIG (reference sequence). V lost 3 bases to trimming and J lost 2 bases; unmatched junction nucleotides: 2. CDR3 protein: CAWRTGVNYGYTF. CDR3 DNA: TGTGCCTGGAGGACAGGGGTGAACTATGGCTACACCTTC.

This chain links TRBV29-1 with TRBJ1-5; D is ambiguous. This CDR3 comprises 13 residues. CDR1 is SQVTM, CDR2 ANQGSEA, per germline. The CDR3 region has the DNA TGCAGTGAGGTTTCTTATAGCAATCAGCCCCAGCATTTT. It translates to CSEVSYSNQPQHF.

Note on this clone: This same CDR3 is encoded by further DNA sequences in the sample. The J gene is TRBJ1-1, the V gene TRBV5-1, with a possible D match to TRBD1 (6 bases). From germline, CDR1 is SGHRS and CDR2 YFSETQ. This CDR3 is built from 12 residues. V shed 5 bases and J shed 4 bases, with 9 bases lying between them. The CDR3 region is CASSTDSTEAFF. The CDR3 region has the DNA TGCGCCAGCAGTACGGACAGCACTGAAGCTTTCTTT.

The gene calls are TRBV27 and TRBJ1-5; D is uncertain. The CDR3 loop spans 13 amino acids. The V end was cut by 1 base, the J end by 5 bases, with 6 bases between. The germline gives CDR1 MNHEY, CDR2 SMNVEV (reference sequence). The CDR3 DNA is TGTGCCAGCAGTTTATACGGGGATCAGCCCCAGCATTTT. Translated: CASSLYGDQPQHF.

This chain uses TRBV30 with TRBJ2-1; D is undetermined. The CDR3 loop spans 11 amino acids. Germline V gene lookup returns CDR1 GTSNPN and CDR2 SVGIG (reference sequence). V lost 1 base and J 5 bases, leaving 3 bases between the germline ends. CDR3 in DNA: TGTGCCTGGAGTGGAGACAATGAGCAGTTCTTC. Translating it yields CAWSGDNEQFF.

The genes are TRBV30 and TRBJ1-2; D remains unclear. CDR1 GTSNPN and CDR2 SVGIG come from the germline V gene (reference sequence). With 4 bases removed from V and 7 bases from J, the gap between germline ends came to 28 bases. The CDR3 extends over 17 amino acids. CDR3 DNA: TGTGCCTGGACCGCTCAAGGGAGCCAAGGAGTTTGGAGTGGCTACACCTTC. This translates into CAWTAQGSQGVWSGYTF. The whole variable domain, remainder taken from reference TRBV30 and TRBJ1-2, is SQTIHQWPATLVQPVGSPLSLECTVEGTSNPNLYWYRQAAGRGLQLLFYSVGIGQISSEVPQNLSASRPQDRQFILSSKKLLLSDSGFYLCAWTAQGSQGVWSGYTFGSGTRLTVV.

The genes are TRBV30 and TRBJ1-2; no reliable D call. Trimming cost V 2 bases and J 0 bases, with 4 bases left between them. CDR1 and CDR2 from the germline V gene are GTSNPN and SVGIG (reference sequence). The CDR3 loop spans 12 amino acids. In DNA, the CDR3 is TGTGCCTGGAGTCAGACTAACTATGGCTACACCTTC. Protein sequence: CAWSQTNYGYTF.

This clone was counted between two and nine times. The chain combines TRBV2 with TRBJ1-5, with 9 bases lining up with TRBD1. Unmatched junction bases numbered 7, after V lost 6 bases and J lost 4 bases. Germline V gene lookup returns CDR1 SNHLY and CDR2 FYNNEI. The CDR3 covers 15 residues. The CDR3 region is CASRVIQGANQPQHF. The CDR3 DNA is TGTGCCAGCAGGGTCATACAGGGGGCGAATCAGCCCCAGCATTTT.

This clone was observed a few times. The gene calls are TRBV21-1 and TRBJ1-2; the table assigns TRBD1, which was not confirmed against the DNA. TRBV21-1 is a recognized pseudogene. CDR3 length: 13 amino acids. The CDR3 is CASSRGRGIGYTF. CDR3 DNA: TGTGCCAGCAGCAGGGGCAGGGGAATTGGCTACACCTTC.

The V gene is TRBV30, the J gene TRBJ1-1, with D possibly being TRBD1 (5 bases). Trimming left V 5 bases short and J 0 bases short, with 19 bases between. The length of the CDR3 is 16 residues. CDR1 is GTSNPN, CDR2 SVGIG, per germline (reference sequence). CDR3 protein: CAWAVTGYHLNTEAFF. In DNA form, the CDR3 reads TGTGCCTGGGCCGTTACAGGTTACCACTTGAACACTGAAGCTTTCTTT.

The chain joins TRBV28 to TRBJ1-5, with D tentatively TRBD1 (6 bases). Per the germline V gene, CDR1 is MDHEN and CDR2 is SYDVKM. The CDR3 is 15 residues long. Trimming took 5 bases from V and 1 from J, leaving 12 bases between them. Here the CDR3 reads CASSPGGASNQPQHF. DNA of the CDR3: TGTGCCAGCAGTCCCGGGGGGGCGAGCAATCAGCCCCAGCATTTT.

The V gene is TRBV6-5, the J gene TRBJ1-4; 7 bases are shared with TRBD1. CDR3 length: 15 amino acids. Germline CDR1 and CDR2: MNHEY and SVGAGI. J lost 0 bases, V lost 6 bases, and 4 bases had no gene match. CDR3 sequence reads: CASRRDSSTNEKLFF. The CDR3 nucleotides are TGTGCCAGCAGAAGGGACAGCTCAACTAATGAAAAACTGTTTTTT.

J is TRBJ1-1 and V is TRBV2; D might be TRBD1 (6 bases). Germline lookup yields CDR1 SNHLY and CDR2 FYNNEI. V lost 5 bases and J 5 bases, leaving 12 bases between the germline ends. CDR3 length equals 13 residues. The CDR3 sequence: CASSTAGETEAFF. For the CDR3, the DNA is TGTGCCAGCAGTACCGCAGGGGAGACTGAAGCTTTCTTT.

J is TRBJ1-1 and V is TRBV6-4; 7 bases fit TRBD1. Unmatched junction bases numbered 6, after V lost 4 bases and J lost 4 bases. The germline gives CDR1 MRHNA, CDR2 SNTAGT. The CDR3 is 14 residues long. CDR3 bases: TGTGCCAGCAGTGCCGCAACAGGGGCCACTGAAGCTTTCTTT. Its translation: CASSAATGATEAFF.

The rearrangement uses TRBV5-6 and TRBJ1-6, with 9 positions matching TRBD1. Germline values: CDR1 SGHDT, CDR2 YYEEEE. V lost 0 bases to trimming and J lost 7 bases; unmatched junction nucleotides: 8. The CDR3 runs 17 residues. CDR3 nucleotide sequence: TGTGCCAGCAGCTTGGAACGGTGGACAGGGGCGAATTCACCCCTCCACTTT. Its translation: CASSLERWTGANSPLHF.

The rearrangement uses TRBV29-1 and TRBJ2-7; 12 bases line up with TRBD2. The length of the CDR3 is 14 residues. V trimming: 4 bases; J trimming: 6 bases; junction bases outside the gene matches: 7. Looked up from germline, CDR1 is SQVTM and CDR2 is ANQGSEA. The CDR3 DNA follows: TGCAGCGTTGTAGGACTAGCGGGACCCAGCGAGCAGTACTTC. Translation: CSVVGLAGPSEQYF.

This clone was counted only a few times. The chain combines TRBV18 with TRBJ2-1; TRBD2 agrees at 10 bases. Germline loops: CDR1 KGHSH, CDR2 LQKENI. The CDR3 runs 17 residues. J was trimmed by 7 bases and V by 3 bases; bases with no gene match: 12. CDR3 DNA sequence: TGTGCCAGCTCACCTGGCCTAGCGGGAGCGGATGGGAATGAGCAGTTCTTC. As protein: CASSPGLAGADGNEQFF. Looking up the rest from reference TRBV18 and TRBJ2-1 gives the full variable domain: NAGVMQNPRHLVRRRGQEARLRCSPMKGHSHVYWYRQLPEEGLKFMVYLQKENIIDESGMPKERFSAEFPKEGPSILRIQQVVRGDSAAYFCASSPGLAGADGNEQFFGPGTRLTVL.

V gene TRBV29-1 combines with J gene TRBJ2-7; 7 bases are a match to TRBD1. J lost 4 bases, V lost 7 bases, and 10 bases had no gene match. The CDR3 contains 13 residues. From germline, CDR1 is SQVTM and CDR2 ANQGSEA. This CDR3 is CSAADRQRYEQYF. CDR3 coding DNA: TGCAGCGCAGCGGACAGGCAGAGATACGAGCAGTACTTC.

This chain links TRBV29-1 with TRBJ2-1; 8 positions agree with TRBD2. Germline assignment: CDR1 SQVTM and CDR2 ANQGSEA. With 1 base clipped from V and 3 bases from J, the junction kept 2 bases outside the gene matches. The CDR3 loop spans 14 amino acids. CDR3 in DNA: TGCAGCGTTGAAGGGCTAGCGGGCTACAATGAGCAGTTCTTC. Protein product: CSVEGLAGYNEQFF.